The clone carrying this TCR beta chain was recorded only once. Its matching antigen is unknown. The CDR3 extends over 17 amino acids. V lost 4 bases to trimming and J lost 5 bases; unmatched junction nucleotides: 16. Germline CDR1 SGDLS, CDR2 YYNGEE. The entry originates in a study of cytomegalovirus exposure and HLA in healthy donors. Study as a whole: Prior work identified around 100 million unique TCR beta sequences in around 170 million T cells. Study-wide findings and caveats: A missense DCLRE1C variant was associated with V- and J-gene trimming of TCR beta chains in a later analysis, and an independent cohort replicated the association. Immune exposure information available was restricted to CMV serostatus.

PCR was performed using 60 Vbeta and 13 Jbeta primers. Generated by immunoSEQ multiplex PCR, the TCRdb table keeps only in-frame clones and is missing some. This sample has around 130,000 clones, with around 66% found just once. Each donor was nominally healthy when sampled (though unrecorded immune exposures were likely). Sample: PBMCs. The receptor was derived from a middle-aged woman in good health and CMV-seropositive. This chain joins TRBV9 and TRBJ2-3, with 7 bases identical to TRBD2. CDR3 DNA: TGTGCCAGCAGCCACGACAGCGGGGTTCAACAACTAGATACGCAGTATTTT. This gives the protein CASSHDSGVQQLDTQYF.